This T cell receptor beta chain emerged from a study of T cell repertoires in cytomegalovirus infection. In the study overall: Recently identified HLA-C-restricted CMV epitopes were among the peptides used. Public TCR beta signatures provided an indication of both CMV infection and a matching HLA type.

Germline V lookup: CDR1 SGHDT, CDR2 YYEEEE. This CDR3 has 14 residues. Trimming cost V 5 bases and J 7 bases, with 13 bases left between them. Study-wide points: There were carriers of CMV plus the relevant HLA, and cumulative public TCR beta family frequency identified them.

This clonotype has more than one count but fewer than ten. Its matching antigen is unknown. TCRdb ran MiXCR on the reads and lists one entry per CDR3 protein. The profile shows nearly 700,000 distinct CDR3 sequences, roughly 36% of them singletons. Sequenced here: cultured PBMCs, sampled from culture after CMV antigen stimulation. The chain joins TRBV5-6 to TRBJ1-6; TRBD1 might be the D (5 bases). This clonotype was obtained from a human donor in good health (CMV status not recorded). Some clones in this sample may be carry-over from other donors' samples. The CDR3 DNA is TGTGCCAGCAGAAAGACAGCACTCAATTCACCCCTCCACTTT. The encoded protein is CASRKTALNSPLHF. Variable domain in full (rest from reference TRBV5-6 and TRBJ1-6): DAGVTQSPTHLIKTRGQQVTLRCSPKSGHDTVSWYQQALGQGPQFIFQYYEEEERQRGNFPDRFSGHQFPNYSSELNVNALLLGDSALYLCASRKTALNSPLHFGNGTRLTVT.